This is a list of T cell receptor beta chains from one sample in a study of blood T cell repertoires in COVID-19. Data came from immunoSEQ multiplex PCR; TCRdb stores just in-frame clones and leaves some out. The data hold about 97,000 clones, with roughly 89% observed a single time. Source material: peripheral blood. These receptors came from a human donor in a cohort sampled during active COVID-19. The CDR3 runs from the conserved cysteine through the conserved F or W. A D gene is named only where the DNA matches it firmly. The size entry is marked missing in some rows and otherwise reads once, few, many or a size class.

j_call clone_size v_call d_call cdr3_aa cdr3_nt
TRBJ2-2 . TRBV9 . CASSPRTANTGELFF TGTGCCAGCAGCCCCCGTACTGCGAACACCGGGGAGCTGTTTTTT
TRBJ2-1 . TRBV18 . CASSPYGSYNEQFF TGTGCCAGCTCACCGTACGGTTCCTACAATGAGCAGTTCTTC
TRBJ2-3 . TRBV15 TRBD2 CATSSNFWTSGTDTDTQYF TGTGCCACCAGCAGCAATTTTTGGACTAGCGGGACGGATACAGATACGCAGTATTTT
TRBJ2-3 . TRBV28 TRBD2 CASSIAGETDTQYF TGTGCCAGCAGCATAGCGGGAGAAACAGATACGCAGTATTTT
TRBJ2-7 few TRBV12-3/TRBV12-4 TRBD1 CATTGANYEQYF TGTGCCACCACAGGGGCCAACTACGAGCAGTACTTC
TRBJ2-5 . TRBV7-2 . CASSPTGIQETQYF TGTGCCAGCAGCCCGACAGGCATCCAAGAGACCCAGTACTTC
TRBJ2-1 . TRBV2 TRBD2 CASSSGLAGVLDEQFF TGTGCCAGCAGTTCCGGACTAGCGGGAGTCTTGGATGAGCAGTTCTTC
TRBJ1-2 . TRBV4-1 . CASSPRMGDINYGYTF TGCGCCAGCAGCCCCCGAATGGGGGACATCAACTATGGCTACACCTTC
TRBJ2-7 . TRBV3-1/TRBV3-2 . CASSHEPSWEITNEQYF TGTGCCAGCAGCCATGAACCTTCGTGGGAGATTACGAACGAGCAGTACTTC
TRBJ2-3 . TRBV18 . CASSPLPETDTQYF TGTGCCAGCTCACCTCTGCCGGAGACAGATACGCAGTATTTT
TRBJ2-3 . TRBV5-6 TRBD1 CASSSGTGSDTQYF TGTGCCAGCAGCTCCGGGACAGGGTCAGATACGCAGTATTTT
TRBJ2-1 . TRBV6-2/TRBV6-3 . CASSYSTVTNEQFF TGTGCCAGCAGTTACTCGACAGTGACCAATGAGCAGTTCTTC
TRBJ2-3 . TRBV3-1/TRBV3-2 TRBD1 CASSQWGQGTDTQYF TGTGCCAGCAGCCAATGGGGACAGGGCACAGATACGCAGTATTTT
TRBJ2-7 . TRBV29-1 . CSVRTISRYEQYF TGCAGCGTTAGGACTATAAGCCGCTACGAGCAGTACTTC
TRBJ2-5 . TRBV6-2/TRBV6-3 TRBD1 CASSYPLPRGQGAPGETQYF TGTGCCAGCAGTTATCCCCTCCCCCGGGGACAGGGGGCGCCGGGAGAGACCCAGTACTTC
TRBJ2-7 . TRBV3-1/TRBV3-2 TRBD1 CASSPRDSAYEQYF TGTGCCAGCAGCCCGAGGGACAGCGCCTACGAGCAGTACTTC